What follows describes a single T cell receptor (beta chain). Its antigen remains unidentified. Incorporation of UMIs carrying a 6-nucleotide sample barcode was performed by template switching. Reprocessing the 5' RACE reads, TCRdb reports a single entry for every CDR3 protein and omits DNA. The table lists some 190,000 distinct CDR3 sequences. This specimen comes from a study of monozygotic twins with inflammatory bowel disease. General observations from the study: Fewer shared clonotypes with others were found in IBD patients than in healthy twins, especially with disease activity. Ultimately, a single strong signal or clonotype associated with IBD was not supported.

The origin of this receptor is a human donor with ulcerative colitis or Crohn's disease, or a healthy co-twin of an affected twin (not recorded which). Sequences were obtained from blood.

CDR3: CASSLGTGTGDTEAFF. The chain recombines TRBV7-9 with TRBJ1-1; TCRdb returns TRBD1, unconfirmable since there is no DNA. Germline V gives CDR1 SEHNR, CDR2 FQNEAQ (reference sequence). The CDR3 length is 16 residues.